This record concerns one TCR beta chain sequence. The target antigen is unknown. The sample belongs to a study of cytomegalovirus exposure and HLA in healthy donors. For the study at large: The study's early data release held about 77 million unique TCRs from HLA-typed donors.

PCR used 60 Vbeta primers and 13 Jbeta primers. The assay was immunoSEQ multiplex PCR, and TCRdb's table has in-frame clones only and misses some. This sample has 120,000 or so clones, with around 72% found just once. The CDR3 runs 15 residues. The V gene lost 4 bases and the J gene lost 7 bases, with 17 bases spanning the gap. Looked up from germline, CDR1 is MNHNS and CDR2 is SASEGT. Points from the study as a whole: Roughly uniform depth of sequencing across donors was assumed in presence/absence analyses. Earlier analysis found most TCR beta V segments productive about 87% or about 30% of the time.

The chain recombines TRBV6-1 with TRBJ2-4, with D possibly TRBD1 on 6 matching bases. The sequencing input was PBMCs. This receptor was identified in a man aged 30 to 39 in good health and CMV-seronegative. This chain's CDR3 is CASSAGQRLNNIQYF. Here the CDR3 DNA reads TGTGCCAGCAGTGCGGGACAACGGCTTAACAACATTCAGTACTTC.